This entry concerns a single T cell receptor (beta chain). Its antigen is unknown. This sample is drawn from a study of T cells expressing NK-cell markers. Across the study: According to the study, TCR beta repertoires originated from sorted CD3+CD56+NKG2C+, CD3+CD56+NKG2C- and CD3+CD56-NKG2C+ T cells. Seven donors tested HCMV-seropositive and one tested seronegative among the eight sequenced. Findings and limits, study-wide: Clones of NKG2C+ T cells that had expanded were of unclear HCMV specificity.

The CDR3 is 13 residues long. Germline V gene data show CDR1 as SQVTM and CDR2 as ANQGSEA. 5'RACE template switching with UMIs produced the TCR beta cDNA. TCRdb reworked the 5' RACE reads into one entry per CDR3 protein, no DNA. The ten most abundant clones cover roughly 4.2% of a sample with 250,000 or so distinct CDR3 sequences. The material sequenced was blood T cells: a sorted CD56 or NKG2C T cell subset, CD4+ or CD8+ T cells, or bulk PBMC T cells (not recorded which). The chain links TRBV29-1 to TRBJ2-2; without DNA, the TCRdb call of TRBD1 cannot be checked. This sequence originates from a woman aged 18 to 69 in good health. The CDR3 spells CSVRGIVTGELFF.